In its sample, the clone carrying this T cell receptor (beta chain) was seen a few times. The target antigen is unknown. A single record per CDR3 protein comes from TCRdb applying MiXCR to the RT-PCR reads. The sample includes hundreds of thousands of distinct CDR3 sequences, under 9% seen only once; the top ten take 10% to 15%. This record comes from a study of response to subunit inactivated influenza vaccine. Broader study findings: The authors offered the suggestion that each seasonal influenza vaccination recruits few new T cells.

Trimming cost V 1 base and J 7 bases, with 19 bases left between them. This CDR3 is 17 amino acids long. Germline CDR1 SGHVS, CDR2 FNYEAQ. Specimen: PBMCs from blood, collected about 23 months after vaccination. The genes are TRBV7-6 and TRBJ2-2; the D gene could be TRBD1 or TRBD2 (6 bases each). The sequence derives from a man between 50 and 69 years old who received an inactivated influenza vaccine. CDR3 nucleotide sequence: TGTGCCAGCAGCTTAGTACCATCGGGGGCCTTAAGCGGGGAGCTGTTTTTT. It specifies CASSLVPSGALSGELFF.